This T cell receptor beta chain comes out of a study of blood T cell repertoires in COVID-19. Study information: Samples of COVID-19 (acute and convalescent) were obtained from the United States, Italy and Spain. PBMCs, B-cell-depleted T cells, or T cells provided the cDNA or gDNA that made up the material.

The germline V gene encodes CDR1 ENHRY and CDR2 SYGVKD. The CDR3 contains 17 residues. With 3 bases clipped from V and 4 bases from J, the junction kept 10 bases outside the gene matches. In the source study's methods: Estimation of nucleated cell counts was performed using reference gene primer amplification. The method was immunoSEQ multiplex PCR; TCRdb's version includes in-frame clones alone and lacks a portion of them. For V, J and clone size, that table is used; D and trimming come from the DNA. The sample includes 240,000 or so clones, roughly 83% of them seen just once. The chain combines TRBV10-3 with TRBJ2-2; the match to TRBD1 covers 8 bases. Sequences were obtained from peripheral blood. The receptor's source is a woman aged 80 or older with acute or convalescent COVID-19. The CDR3 region is CAISDPDRGKVTGELFF. The CDR3 bases are TGTGCCATCAGTGACCCTGACAGGGGTAAGGTCACCGGGGAGCTGTTTTTT.